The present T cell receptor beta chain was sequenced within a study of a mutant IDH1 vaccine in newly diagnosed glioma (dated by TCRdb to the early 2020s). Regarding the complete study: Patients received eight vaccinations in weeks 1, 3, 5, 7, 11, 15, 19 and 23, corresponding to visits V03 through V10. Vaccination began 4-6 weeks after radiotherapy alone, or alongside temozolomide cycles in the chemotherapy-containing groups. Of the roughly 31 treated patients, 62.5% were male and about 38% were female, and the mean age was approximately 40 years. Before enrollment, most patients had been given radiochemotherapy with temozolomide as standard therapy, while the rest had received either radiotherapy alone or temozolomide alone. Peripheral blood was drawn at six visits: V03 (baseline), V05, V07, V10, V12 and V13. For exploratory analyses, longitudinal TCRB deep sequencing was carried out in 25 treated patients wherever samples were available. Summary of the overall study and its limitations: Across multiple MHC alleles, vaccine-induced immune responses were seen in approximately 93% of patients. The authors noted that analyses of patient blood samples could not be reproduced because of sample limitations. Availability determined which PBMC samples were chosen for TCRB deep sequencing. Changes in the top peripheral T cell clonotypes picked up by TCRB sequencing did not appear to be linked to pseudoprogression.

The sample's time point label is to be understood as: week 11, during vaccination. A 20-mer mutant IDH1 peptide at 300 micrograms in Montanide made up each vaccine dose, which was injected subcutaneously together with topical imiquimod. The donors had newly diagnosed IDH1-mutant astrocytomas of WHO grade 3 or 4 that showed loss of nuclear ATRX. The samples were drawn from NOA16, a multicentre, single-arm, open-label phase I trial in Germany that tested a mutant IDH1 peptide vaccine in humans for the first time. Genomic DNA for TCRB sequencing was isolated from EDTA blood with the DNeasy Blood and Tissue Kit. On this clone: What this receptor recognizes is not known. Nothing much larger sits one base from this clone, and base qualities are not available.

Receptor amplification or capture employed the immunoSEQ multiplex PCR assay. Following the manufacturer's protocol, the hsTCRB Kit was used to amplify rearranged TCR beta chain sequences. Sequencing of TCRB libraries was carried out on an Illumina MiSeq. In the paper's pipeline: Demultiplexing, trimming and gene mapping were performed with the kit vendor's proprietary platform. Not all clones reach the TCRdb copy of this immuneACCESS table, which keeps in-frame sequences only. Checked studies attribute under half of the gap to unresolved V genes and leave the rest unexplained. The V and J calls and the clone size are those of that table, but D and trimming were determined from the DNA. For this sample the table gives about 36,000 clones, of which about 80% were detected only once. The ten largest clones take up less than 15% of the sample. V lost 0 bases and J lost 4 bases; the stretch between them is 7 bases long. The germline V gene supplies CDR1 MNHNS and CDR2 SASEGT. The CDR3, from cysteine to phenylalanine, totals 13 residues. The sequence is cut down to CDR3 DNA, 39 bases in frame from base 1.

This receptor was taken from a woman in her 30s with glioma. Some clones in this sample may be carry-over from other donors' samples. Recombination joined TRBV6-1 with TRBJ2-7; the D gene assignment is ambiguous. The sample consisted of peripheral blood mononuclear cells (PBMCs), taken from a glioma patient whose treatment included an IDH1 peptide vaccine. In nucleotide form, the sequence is TGTGCCAGCAGTGAAGCCCTTACATACGAGCAGTACTTC. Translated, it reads CASSEALTYEQYF.